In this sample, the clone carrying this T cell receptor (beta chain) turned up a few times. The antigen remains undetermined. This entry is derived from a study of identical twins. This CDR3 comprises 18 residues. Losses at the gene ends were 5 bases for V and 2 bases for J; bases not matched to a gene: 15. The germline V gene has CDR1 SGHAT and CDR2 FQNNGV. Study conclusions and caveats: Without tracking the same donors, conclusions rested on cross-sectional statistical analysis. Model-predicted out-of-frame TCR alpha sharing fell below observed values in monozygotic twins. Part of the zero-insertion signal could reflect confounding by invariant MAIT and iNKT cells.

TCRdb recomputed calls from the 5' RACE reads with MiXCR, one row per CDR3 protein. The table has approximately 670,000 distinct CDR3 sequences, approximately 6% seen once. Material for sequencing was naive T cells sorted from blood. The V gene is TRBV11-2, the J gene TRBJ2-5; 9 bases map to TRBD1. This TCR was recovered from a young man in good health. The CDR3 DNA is TGTGCCAGCAGCGTATTACCGGGACAGGGTGGGGTTCAAGAGACCCAGTACTTC. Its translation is CASSVLPGQGGVQETQYF.